This T cell receptor (beta chain) was sequenced in a study of patients and donors after allogeneic stem cell transplantation. The germline V and J ends were trimmed by 10 bases and 3 bases, with 16 bases remaining between them. The CDR3 is 14 residues long. Germline V lookup: CDR1 MDHEN, CDR2 SYDVKM. This clonotype was detected ten times or more. TCRdb reprocessed the RT-PCR reads with MiXCR, giving one entry per CDR3 protein. The sample yields roughly 880,000 distinct CDR3 sequences, about a sixth seen once. This clonotype originated in a human donor who was either an allogeneic HSCT recipient or a stem cell or donor lymphocyte infusion donor (not recorded which). It is not recorded whose cells these are; they may come from a transplant donor. Sample: blood, either unsorted or a sorted T cell fraction (not recorded which). The gene calls are TRBV28 and TRBJ1-5, with no clear D. In DNA, the CDR3 is TGTGCCATCAAAAGGGTGTCCGCCAATCAGCCCCAGCATTTT. Amino acids: CAIKRVSANQPQHF. Complete variable domain (other parts from reference TRBV28 and TRBJ1-5): DVKVTQSSRYLVKRTGEKVFLECVQDMDHENMFWYRQDPGLGLRLIYFSYDVKMKEKGDIPEGYSVSREKKERFSLILESASTNQTSMYLCAIKRVSANQPQHFGDGTRLSIL.